This record concerns one TCR beta chain sequence. Its specificity is unknown. Germline V gene lookup returns CDR1 MGHRA and CDR2 YSYEKL. V shed 1 base and J 6 bases; nucleotides not matched to a gene: 10. This CDR3 comprises 17 residues. Replicate PCRs run on unsorted PBMC used 250 to 300 ng DNA, which was about 30,000 T cell genomes. Unsorted PBMC DNA underwent sequencing on ten immunoSEQ deep assay plates. TCRdb's table, derived via immunoSEQ multiplex PCR, lists solely in-frame clones and lacks some. Altogether 400,000 to 500,000 clones are present, roughly four fifths being singletons, with the ten largest covering over 10%. The data derive from a study of shared clonotypes between healthy human individuals. For the study at large: Donors, aged 18 to 49, were a couple of women and a few men.

Study results and limitations: Limited genetic and exposure-history diversity came from having few donors.

The V gene is TRBV4-1, the J gene TRBJ1-4; 8 bases match TRBD1. Sequenced sample: PBMCs. The receptor was derived from a woman between 40 and 50 years old in good health. Some clones in this sample may be carry-over from other donors' samples. DNA of the CDR3: TGCGCCAGCAGCCAAGGCCCCGCCAGGGGGCGATATGAAAAACTGTTTTTT. Protein product: CASSQGPARGRYEKLFF.